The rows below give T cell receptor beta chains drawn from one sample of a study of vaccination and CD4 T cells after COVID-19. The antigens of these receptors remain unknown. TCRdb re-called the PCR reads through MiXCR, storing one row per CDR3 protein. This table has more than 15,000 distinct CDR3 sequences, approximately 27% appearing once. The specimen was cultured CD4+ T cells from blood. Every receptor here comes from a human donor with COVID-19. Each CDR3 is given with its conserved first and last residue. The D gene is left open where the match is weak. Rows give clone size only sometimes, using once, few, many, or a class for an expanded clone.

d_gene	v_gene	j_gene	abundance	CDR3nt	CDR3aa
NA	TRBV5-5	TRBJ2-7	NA	TGTGCCAGCAGCTTATCCCTCTACGAGCAGTACTTC	CASSLSLYEQYF
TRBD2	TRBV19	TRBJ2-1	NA	TGTGCCAGTAGTAGCGGGGGGGCCGTTGGTGAGCAGTTCTTC	CASSSGGAVGEQFF
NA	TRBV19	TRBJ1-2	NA	TGTGCCAGTAGTATAGATCTATGGCAGGTTGGCTACACCTTC	CASSIDLWQVGYTF
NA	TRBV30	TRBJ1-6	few	TGTGCCTGGAATAAAGGCTGGGGTAATTCACCCCTCCACTTT	CAWNKGWGNSPLHF
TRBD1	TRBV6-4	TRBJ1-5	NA	TGTGCCACCTTAACAGGGGCCAATCAGCCCCAGCATTTT	CATLTGANQPQHF
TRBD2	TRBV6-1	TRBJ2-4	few	TGTGCCAGTCTTAAGCCGGGCGGGGGATGGGGCAAAAACATTCAGTACTTC	CASLKPGGGWGKNIQYF
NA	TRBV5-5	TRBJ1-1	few	TGTGCCAGCAGCCCATTGGGGGTGGTGAACACTGAAGCTTTCTTT	CASSPLGVVNTEAFF
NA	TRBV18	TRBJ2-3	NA	TGTGCCAGCTCACTCACCCGCCTCGGAAGTAGCACAGATACGCAGTATTTT	CASSLTRLGSSTDTQYF
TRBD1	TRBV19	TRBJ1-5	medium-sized	TGTGCCAGTAAGGGACAGAGCAATCAGCCCCAGCATTTT	CASKGQSNQPQHF
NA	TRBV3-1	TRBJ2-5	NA	TGTGCCAGCAGCCGTACAGTGAAAAAAGAGACCCAGTACTTC	CASSRTVKKETQYF
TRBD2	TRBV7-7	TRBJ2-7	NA	TGTGCTAGCAGCCGGGGGGGTTCTTACGAGCAGTACTTC	CASSRGGSYEQYF
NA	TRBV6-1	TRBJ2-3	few	TGTGCCAGCAGTCCGCGTTTAGGGCCACGGGGCACAGATACGCAGTATTTT	CASSPRLGPRGTDTQYF
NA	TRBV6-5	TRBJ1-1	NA	TGTGCCAGCTGTTACTCGACTGGCACTGAAGCTTTCTTT	CASCYSTGTEAFF
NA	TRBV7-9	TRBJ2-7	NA	TGTGCCAGCAGCTTAGTTGGATTCTACGAGCAGTACTTC	CASSLVGFYEQYF
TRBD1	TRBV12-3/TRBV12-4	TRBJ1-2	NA	TGTGCCAGCAGTCCTGGGACAGCCAGGAGTAACTATGGCTACACCTTC	CASSPGTARSNYGYTF
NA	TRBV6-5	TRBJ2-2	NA	TGTGCCAGCAGTTACACCTGGACTGCTGGTTGGGGGGAGCTGTTTTTT	CASSYTWTAGWGELFF
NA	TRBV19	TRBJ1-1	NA	TGTGCCAGTAGCGCAGGGATCATGAACACTGAAGCTTTCTTT	CASSAGIMNTEAFF
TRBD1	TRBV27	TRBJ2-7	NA	TGTGCCAGCAGACCGGAACAGGGGGGCGGCTACGAGCAGTACTTC	CASRPEQGGGYEQYF
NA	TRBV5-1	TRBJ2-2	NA	TGCGCCAGCAGCCCCGGGGCAGAGTCGAGCACCGGGGAGCTGTTTTTT	CASSPGAESSTGELFF
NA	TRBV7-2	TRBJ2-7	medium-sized	TGTGCCAGCAGCTTCGGCAGTAGCTCCTACGAGCAGTACTTC	CASSFGSSSYEQYF
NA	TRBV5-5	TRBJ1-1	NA	TGTGCCAGCAGCGGAGCAAACACTGAAGCTTTCTTT	CASSGANTEAFF
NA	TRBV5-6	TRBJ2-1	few	TGTGCCAGCAGCTCGAGGGGGTCCGGCAATGAGCAGTTCTTC	CASSSRGSGNEQFF
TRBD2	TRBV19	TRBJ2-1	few	TGTGCCAGTAGTAGGCCGGAACTAGCGGGGGGTAATGAGCAGTTCTTC	CASSRPELAGGNEQFF
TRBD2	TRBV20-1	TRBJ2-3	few	TGCAGTGCTAGAGATTGGCGGGAGCCATACACAGATACGCAGTATTTT	CSARDWREPYTDTQYF
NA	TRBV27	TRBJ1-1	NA	TGTGCCAGCAGTTTTGGCAGACCTCCTGGGAACACTGAAGCTTTCTTT	CASSFGRPPGNTEAFF
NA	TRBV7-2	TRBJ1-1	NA	TGTGCCAGCAGCATGCCAGCAAACACTGAAGCTTTCTTT	CASSMPANTEAFF
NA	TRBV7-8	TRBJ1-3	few	TGTGCCAGCAGACATTCCGACAGACCCTCTGAAAACACCATATATTTT	CASRHSDRPSENTIYF
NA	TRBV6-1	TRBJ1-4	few	TGTGCCAGCAGTCGCAGGGTACGGGAAAAACTGTTTTTT	CASSRRVREKLFF
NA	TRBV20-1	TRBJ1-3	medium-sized	TGCAGTGCTAGGCCCGGGAGTAGCCCTGGAAACACCATATATTTT	CSARPGSSPGNTIYF
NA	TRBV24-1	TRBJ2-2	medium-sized	TGTGCCACCAGTGATTCAGGGGCGAGGAACACCGGGGAGCTGTTTTTT	CATSDSGARNTGELFF
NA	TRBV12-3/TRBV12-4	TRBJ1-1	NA	TGTGCCAGCAGTTACCAGGGGAACACTGAAGCTTTCTTT	CASSYQGNTEAFF
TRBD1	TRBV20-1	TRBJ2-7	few	TGCAGTGCTCCGGGACAGGGACACTACGAGCAGTACTTC	CSAPGQGHYEQYF
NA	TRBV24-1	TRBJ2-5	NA	TGTGCCACCAGTGATTCGGACGGTCGTAGGGAGACCCAGTACTTC	CATSDSDGRRETQYF
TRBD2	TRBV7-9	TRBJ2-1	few	TGTGCCAGCAATAGGGGCGGGGGTGATCGGAATGAGCAGTTCTTC	CASNRGGGDRNEQFF
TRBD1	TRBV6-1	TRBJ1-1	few	TGTGCCAGCCTTATTCCTTCGACAGGGACCAGGGAAGCTTTCTTT	CASLIPSTGTREAFF
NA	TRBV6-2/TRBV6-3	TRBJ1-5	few	TGTGCCAGCAGTACGGTACAGCAGCCCCAGCATTTT	CASSTVQQPQHF
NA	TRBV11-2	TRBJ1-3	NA	TGTGCCAGCAGCTTCGGGACCTACGGAAACACCATATATTTT	CASSFGTYGNTIYF
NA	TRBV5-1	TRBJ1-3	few	TGCGCCAGCAGCTTGGCAGGTACTGGAAACACCATATATTTT	CASSLAGTGNTIYF
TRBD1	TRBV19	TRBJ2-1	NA	TGTGCCAGTAGCGAAAACAGGGGGAGCATTTCAGATGAGCAGTTCTTC	CASSENRGSISDEQFF
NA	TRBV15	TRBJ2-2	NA	TGTGCCACCAGCAGAGATGTAGGAGTTAACACCGGGGAGCTGTTTTTT	CATSRDVGVNTGELFF
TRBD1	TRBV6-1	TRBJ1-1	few	TGTGCCAGCAGACACACAGGGGTTTGGGAAGCTTTCTTT	CASRHTGVWEAFF
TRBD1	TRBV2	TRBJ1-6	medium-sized	TGTGCCAGCAGTGTCGGCGACAGGGGTTCACCCCTCCACTTT	CASSVGDRGSPLHF
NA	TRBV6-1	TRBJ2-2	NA	TGTGCCGCCCGGAAGGGGATCGGGGAGCTGTTTTTT	CAARKGIGELFF
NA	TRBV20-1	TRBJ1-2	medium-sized	TGCAGTGCTAGACGGGACGCCTCGACTGGCTACACCTTC	CSARRDASTGYTF
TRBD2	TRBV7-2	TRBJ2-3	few	TGTGCCAGCAGCTTAAACCGGGGGGACACAGATACGCAGTATTTT	CASSLNRGDTDTQYF
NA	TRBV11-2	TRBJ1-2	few	TGTGCCAGCAGCTTAGAAGGCAGAGGATATGGCTACACCTTC	CASSLEGRGYGYTF
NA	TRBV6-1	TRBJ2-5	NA	TGTGCCAGCAGTATAGGGGGGGCTGGGGAGACCCAGTACTTC	CASSIGGAGETQYF
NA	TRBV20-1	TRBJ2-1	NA	TGCAGTGCTAGAGATCGGTCAGGATTATCCTACAATGAGCAGTTCTTC	CSARDRSGLSYNEQFF